Below, 25 T cell receptor beta chains from the same sample are listed, as sequenced in a study of blood T cells in healthy people across ages. Then a second PCR, running about 6 to 12 cycles, was carried out with a sample-barcoded 5' primer and a J-beta primer mix. TCRdb fed the 5' RACE reads into MiXCR, producing one record per CDR3 protein. The data show almost 1 million distinct CDR3 sequences, roughly 51% seen once. Sequenced input: blood. All receptors derive from a woman aged 60-75 years in good health.

CDR3 sequence: CASSVRTSGRVEYEQYF. CDR3 nucleotides: TGCGCCAGCAGCGTCCGGACTAGCGGGAGGGTAGAATACGAGCAGTACTTC. The chain joins TRBV5-1 to TRBJ2-7; TRBD2 matches 15 bases. Germline CDR1 reads SGHRS; CDR2 reads YFSETQ. Trimming removed 4 bases from V and 4 bases from J; junction bases left unmatched: 9. The CDR3 consists of 17 residues.

The V call is TRBV10-3, the J call TRBJ1-4; D call uncertain. This CDR3 contains 13 residues. V shed 4 bases and J shed 0 bases, with 3 bases lying between them. Germline V gene data show CDR1 as ENHRY and CDR2 as SYGVKD. In DNA form, the CDR3 reads TGTGCCATCAGTGGCTCAACTAATGAAAAACTGTTTTTT. It is translated as CAISGSTNEKLFF.

The genes are TRBV27 and TRBJ1-2; no firm D call. Trimming took 3 bases from V and 2 from J, leaving 7 bases between them. Germline-derived CDR1 and CDR2 are MNHEY and SMNVEV (reference sequence). The CDR3 covers 13 residues. The CDR3 region has the DNA TGTGCCAGCAGTTTCGGACCCAACTATGGCTACACCTTC. Amino acids: CASSFGPNYGYTF.

A few counts support this clonotype. The rearrangement uses TRBV5-1 and TRBJ1-2; 8 nucleotides agree with TRBD1. The CDR3 covers 15 residues. The J segment lost 8 bases and the V segment lost 3 bases, leaving 12 bases of the junction unmatched. CDR1 SGHRS and CDR2 YFSETQ come from the germline V gene. The CDR3: CASSSGMATGEGYTF. In nucleotides, the CDR3 is TGCGCCAGCAGCTCGGGAATGGCGACAGGGGAAGGCTACACCTTC.

The chain is built from TRBV4-3 and TRBJ2-1; D may correspond to TRBD1 or TRBD2 (5 bases each). This CDR3 has 14 residues. Trimming stripped 4 bases from V and 6 bases from J, with 13 bases between. CDR1 and CDR2 from the germline V gene are LGHNA and YSLEER. CDR3 sequence: CASSPSPGANEQFF. CDR3 sequence (DNA): TGCGCCAGCAGCCCATCACCCGGGGCCAATGAGCAGTTCTTC.

In its sample, this clonotype was seen a few times. The chain combines TRBV3-1 with TRBJ2-1; D is unresolved. Trimming took off 1 base at V and 6 bases at J, with 10 bases between the two ends. Germline V gene sequence: CDR1 LGHDT, CDR2 YNNKEL (reference sequence). The CDR3 is 14 residues long. The chain's CDR3 is CASSQAYPINEQFF. In nucleotides, the CDR3 is TGTGCCAGCAGCCAAGCCTACCCGATCAATGAGCAGTTCTTC.

The chain is built from TRBV4-2 and TRBJ2-1; D is unclear. Trimming left V 2 bases short and J 4 bases short, with 15 bases between. The CDR3 contains 16 residues. In germline, CDR1 is LGHNA, CDR2 YNFKEQ. CDR3 amino acids: CASSQQVRVTYNEQFF. In nucleotides, the CDR3 is TGTGCCAGCAGCCAACAGGTACGAGTCACTTACAATGAGCAGTTCTTC.

The chain employs TRBV28 and TRBJ2-2; D is ambiguous. The CDR3 covers 12 residues. With 6 bases removed from V and 6 bases from J, the gap between germline ends came to 8 bases. Germline V gene data show CDR1 as MDHEN and CDR2 as SYDVKM. The chain's CDR3 is CASRWAPGELFF. DNA for the CDR3: TGTGCCAGCAGGTGGGCGCCCGGGGAGCTGTTTTTT.

The CDR3 here is CASSELGSETQYF. CDR3 nucleotide sequence: TGTGCCAGCAGTGAGTTGGGGAGCGAGACCCAGTACTTC. V gene TRBV6-1 combines with J gene TRBJ2-5; maybe TRBD2 (5 bases). Trimming pared 3 bases from V and 5 bases from J, leaving 10 bases between. The CDR3 length is 13 residues. CDR1 is MNHNS and CDR2 is SASEGT in the germline V gene.

This clonotype showed up just a few times. The chain employs TRBV20-1 and TRBJ2-7, with D uncertain. The CDR3 loop spans 14 amino acids. CDR1 and CDR2 (germline): DFQATT, SNEGSKA (reference sequence). The V end lost 0 bases, the J end lost 0 bases, and 9 bases lay between the germline ends. The CDR3 nucleotides read TGCAGTGCTAGAGACCCCCGCAGCTCCTACGAGCAGTACTTC. Residues: CSARDPRSSYEQYF.

The V gene is TRBV4-2, the J gene TRBJ2-5; D unclear. The CDR3 totals 15 residues. Germline lookup yields CDR1 LGHNA and CDR2 YNFKEQ. The ends were cut back, 1 base at V and 3 bases at J, with 12 bases in the middle. CDR3 nucleotide sequence: TGTGCCAGCAGCCAAGCCTCTAGTTGGGAAGAGACCCAGTACTTC. Translated: CASSQASSWEETQYF.

This clonotype was counted between two and nine times. The chain carries TRBV29-1 and TRBJ2-3; 7 nucleotides match TRBD2. The germline CDR1 and CDR2 sequences are SQVTM and ANQGSEA. This CDR3 is built from 13 residues. Germline trimming cut 3 bases from V and 2 bases from J; bases unmatched to any gene: 2. Written as DNA, the CDR3 is TGCAGCGTTGAGAGCGGGACCACAGATACGCAGTATTTT. Translation gives CSVESGTTDTQYF.

On this clonotype itself: The junction differs from germline at one of its ends, possibly a read error. The chain couples TRBV28 to TRBJ2-3, with a possible D match to TRBD2 (6 bases). The CDR3 covers 18 residues. The germline CDR1 and CDR2 sequences are MDHEN and SYDVKM. CDR3 nucleotide sequence: TGTGCCAGTAGTTTTCTAGCGAGAGCTAAAAGAAGCACAGATACGCAGTATTTT. Its translation: CASSFLARAKRSTDTQYF.

The chain employs TRBV12-3 or TRBV12-4 and TRBJ1-1, with D uncertain. Trimming pared 6 bases from V and 0 bases from J, leaving 14 bases between. CDR3 size: 15 residues. CDR3 in DNA: TGTGCCAGCAGCTATATCGGACCGATGAACACTGAAGCTTTCTTT. It yields the protein CASSYIGPMNTEAFF.

This clonotype was detected only a few times. This chain links TRBV7-6 with TRBJ2-5; 12 nucleotides line up with TRBD2. The germline CDR1 and CDR2 sequences are SGHVS and FNYEAQ. The CDR3 is 14 amino acids. V shed 2 bases and J 10 bases; nucleotides not matched to a gene: 5. For the CDR3, the DNA is TGTGCCAGCAGCTTACGACTAGCGGGAGATGGCCAGTACTTC. Translation gives CASSLRLAGDGQYF.

The table lists this clonotype with a few counts. The chain has TRBV4-1 and TRBJ2-7, with a possible D match to TRBD2 (6 bases). Per the germline V gene, CDR1 is MGHRA and CDR2 is YSYEKL. Trimming removed 1 base at V and 0 bases at J, with 16 bases between. The CDR3 totals 17 residues. CDR3: CASSQAAVAEVSYEQYF. The CDR3 coding sequence is TGCGCCAGCAGCCAAGCGGCGGTAGCGGAGGTCTCCTACGAGCAGTACTTC.

V and J are TRBV4-2 and TRBJ1-2; 8 nucleotides line up with TRBD1. The CDR3 runs to 15 residues. V lost 4 bases and J lost 3; bases outside the gene matches: 7. Germline V lookup: CDR1 LGHNA, CDR2 YNFKEQ. The DNA for the CDR3 is TGTGCCAGCAGCCGCCGGGACAGGACATACTATGGCTACACCTTC. As protein: CASSRRDRTYYGYTF.

This chain links TRBV12-3 or TRBV12-4 with TRBJ2-4; 12 nucleotides line up with TRBD1. CDR3 length: 15 amino acids. The junction had 5 bases not matched to a gene; V was cut back by 4 bases and J by 7 bases. This CDR3 reads CASSSGTGGFNIQYF. CDR3 DNA: TGTGCCAGCAGTTCAGGGACAGGGGGCTTTAACATTCAGTACTTC.

In its sample, this clonotype was seen many times. The chain recombines TRBV5-1 with TRBJ2-3; D is unclear. Looked up from germline, CDR1 is SGHRS and CDR2 is YFSETQ. CDR3 length: 14 amino acids. V was trimmed by 4 bases and J by 4 bases, leaving 13 bases between them. The CDR3 sequence: CASSQDRGADTQYF. The CDR3 nucleotides read TGCGCCAGCAGCCAGGACCGAGGAGCAGATACGCAGTATTTT.

This clonotype was seen only a few times. The chain carries TRBV29-1 and TRBJ2-5; no firm D call. The better agreement between TRBJ2-7 and the DNA end casts doubt on the J call. The CDR3 has 9 amino acids. Germline-derived CDR1 and CDR2 are SQVTM and ANQGSEA. CDR3 residues: CSVLDEQYF. The CDR3 DNA reads TGCAGCGTTCTGGACGAGCAGTACTTC.

This chain joins TRBV28 and TRBJ1-2; D remains ambiguous. CDR3 length equals 12 residues. Per germline, CDR1 MDHEN and CDR2 SYDVKM. Between the trimmed V and J ends, which lost 8 bases and 4 bases, there was a span of 11 bases. CDR3 bases: TGTGCCAGCGAAGGGTGGGGCTATGGCTACACCTTC. Translating it yields CASEGWGYGYTF.

As concerns this clonotype: One end of the junction is discordant with germline, which a read error may explain. The rearrangement links TRBV4-1 to TRBJ1-6; tentatively, D is TRBD1 (6 bases). The germline V gene encodes CDR1 MGHRA and CDR2 YSYEKL. CDR3 length: 16 residues. Written as DNA, the CDR3 is TGTACCAGCAGCCAAGACACAGGGAGATCCAATTCACCCCTCCACTTT. Its protein product is CTSSQDTGRSNSPLHF.

The rearrangement joins TRBV11-2 to TRBJ2-7; weak D call: TRBD2 (6 bases). Germline lookup yields CDR1 SGHAT and CDR2 FQNNGV. The V gene lost 5 bases and the J gene lost 5 bases, with 19 bases spanning the gap. The CDR3 spans 15 residues. In nucleotides, the CDR3 is TGTGCCAGCAGCCCCTTGGGACTGTACGACCACGAGCAGTACTTC. Translated, it gives CASSPLGLYDHEQYF.

As for this clonotype: The junction and the germline gene differ at one end; a read error may be behind it. This chain uses TRBV9 with TRBJ2-3; 8 bases map to TRBD2. Germline assignment: CDR1 SGDLS and CDR2 YYNGEE. There are 16 residues in the CDR3. The CDR3 nucleotides read TGTGCCAGCAGCCCACGCACTAGCGGAGCCACAGATGCGCAGTATTTT. Protein: CASSPRTSGATDAQYF. Filled out from reference TRBV9 and TRBJ2-3, the complete variable domain reads DSGVTQTPKHLITATGQRVTLRCSPRSGDLSVYWYQQSLDQGLQFLIQYYNGEERAKGNILERFSAQQFPDLHSELNLSSLELGDSALYFCASSPRTSGATDAQYFGPGTRLTVL.

The chain combines TRBV4-1 with TRBJ2-1, with TRBD2 matching 7 bases. The CDR3 runs to 16 residues. The germline CDR1 and CDR2 sequences are MGHRA and YSYEKL. The V segment lost 0 bases and the J segment 1 base; nucleotides outside the gene matches: 3. The CDR3 protein is CASSQDDGGSYNEQFF. The CDR3 nucleotides read TGCGCCAGCAGCCAAGATGACGGGGGGTCCTACAATGAGCAGTTCTTC.